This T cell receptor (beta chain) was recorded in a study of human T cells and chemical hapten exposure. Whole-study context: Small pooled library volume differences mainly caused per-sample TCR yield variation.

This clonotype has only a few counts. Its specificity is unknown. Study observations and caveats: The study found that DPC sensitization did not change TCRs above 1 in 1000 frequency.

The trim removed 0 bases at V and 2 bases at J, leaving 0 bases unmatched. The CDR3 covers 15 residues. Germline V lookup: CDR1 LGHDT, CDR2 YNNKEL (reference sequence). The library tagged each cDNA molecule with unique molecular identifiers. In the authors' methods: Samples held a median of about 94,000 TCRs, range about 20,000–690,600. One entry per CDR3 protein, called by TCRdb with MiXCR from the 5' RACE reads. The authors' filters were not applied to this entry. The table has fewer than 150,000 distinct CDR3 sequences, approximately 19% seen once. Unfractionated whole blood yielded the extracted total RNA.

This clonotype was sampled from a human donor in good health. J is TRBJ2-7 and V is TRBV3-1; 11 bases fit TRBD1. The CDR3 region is CASSQEGQGAYEQYF. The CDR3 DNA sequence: TGTGCCAGCAGCCAAGAGGGACAGGGGGCCTACGAGCAGTACTTC.